This TCR beta chain was recorded in a study of technical replicates of blood from a handful of donors. The CDR3 spans 18 residues. Losses at the gene ends were 1 base for V and 6 bases for J; bases not matched to a gene: 13. Looked up from germline, CDR1 is LNHNV and CDR2 is YYDKDF (reference sequence). Repertoires were generated with immunoSEQ multiplex PCR, while TCRdb's copy carries only in-frame clones and drops some. The data contain approximately 76,000 clones, 75% to 95% of them singletons. Sequencing used T cells isolated from PBMCs. The TCR originated in a human donor in good health. The rearrangement uses TRBV15 and TRBJ2-3, with TRBD2 matching 10 bases. The CDR3 region is CATSRAYESGGAMDTQYF. DNA for the CDR3: TGTGCCACCAGCAGAGCGTATGAAAGCGGGGGGGCGATGGATACGCAGTATTTT. Using reference TRBV15 and TRBJ2-3 for the parts outside the CDR3, the full variable domain is DAMVIQNPRYQVTQFGKPVTLSCSQTLNHNVMYWYQQKSSQAPKLLFHYYDKDFNNEADTPDNFQSRRPNTSFCFLDIRSPGLGDTAMYLCATSRAYESGGAMDTQYFGPGTRLTVL.